Sequencing of this TCR beta chain was carried out in a study of CD8+ T cells in alopecia areata. Study-level findings and limits: Numerous expanded lesional clones remained in scalp and blood during tofacitinib. Scalp sequencing also captures normal skin's resident alphabeta T cells. Within the top 100, expanded CD8+ clones significantly decreased with tofacitinib, as did scalp clonality.

The sequencing template was cDNA reverse transcribed from extracted RNA. Profiled with immunoSEQ multiplex PCR; TCRdb holds only in-frame clones, not every one. The data hold about 190,000 clones, with about three fifths observed a single time. Comment on this clone: As yet, its antigen is unknown.

Treatment defined: oral pan-JAK inhibitor, 5-10 mg twice daily. The study team obtained lesional scalp punch biopsies and peripheral blood from alopecia areata patients. CDR1 and CDR2 from the germline V gene are LNHNV and YYDKDF (reference sequence). Trimming took 0 bases from V and 1 from J, leaving 7 bases between them. The CDR3 sequence is 15 residues long. This chain joins TRBV15 and TRBJ1-5, with unresolved D. The sequence derives from a human donor with alopecia areata. This specimen consisted of CD4+ T cells sorted from blood, obtained at week 4, from a patient treated with tofacitinib. The CDR3 region is CATSRDPQSNQPQHF. Here the CDR3 DNA reads TGTGCCACCAGCAGAGACCCCCAGAGCAATCAGCCCCAGCATTTT.